The T cell receptor beta chain under discussion was sequenced for a study of T cell responses to AZD1222 COVID-19 vaccine. Clones were sequenced by immunoSEQ multiplex PCR, and TCRdb holds only the in-frame ones, with some missing. In the table there are 100,000 or so clones, around 95% of which are singletons. The receptor comes from an adult in good health. Specimen: peripheral blood, collected on day 0 of AZD1222 vaccination.

The CDR3 reads CASSSPTGDQPQHF. The CDR3, as DNA: TGTGCCAGCAGTTCACCGACAGGGGATCAGCCCCAGCATTTT. This chain links TRBV6-6 with TRBJ1-5; 8 positions agree with TRBD1. Germline CDR1 and CDR2: MNHNY and SVGAGI (reference sequence). The V segment lost 4 bases and the J segment 5 bases; nucleotides outside the gene matches: 4. This CDR3 contains 14 residues.